The entry below describes one T cell receptor beta chain. Its antigen remains unidentified. The TCR beta libraries were generated through quantitative 5'-RACE incorporating molecular barcodes. TCRdb itself ran the 5' RACE reads through MiXCR, one entry per CDR3 protein. The table has about 480,000 distinct CDR3 sequences, about 15% seen once; the top ten hold over 1%. There are 17 residues in the CDR3. Per the germline V gene, CDR1 is SGHVS and CDR2 is FNYEAQ. Trimming removed 4 bases from V and 3 bases from J; junction bases left unmatched: 10. The record originates from a study of CD8 T cells in ankylosing spondylitis. The study's findings and limits: One TCR beta motif, made up of 7 or 8 highly homologous variants, appeared characteristic of ankylosing spondylitis blood.

The chain employs TRBV7-6 and TRBJ2-3, with TRBD2 matching 10 bases. The TCR was taken from a male donor with ankylosing spondylitis. Sequencing used blood, either unsorted or a sorted T cell fraction (not recorded which). The DNA of the CDR3 is TGTGCCAGCAGCTCCCGATCTAGCGGGAGAACGACAGATACGCAGTATTTT. It translates to CASSSRSSGRTTDTQYF.